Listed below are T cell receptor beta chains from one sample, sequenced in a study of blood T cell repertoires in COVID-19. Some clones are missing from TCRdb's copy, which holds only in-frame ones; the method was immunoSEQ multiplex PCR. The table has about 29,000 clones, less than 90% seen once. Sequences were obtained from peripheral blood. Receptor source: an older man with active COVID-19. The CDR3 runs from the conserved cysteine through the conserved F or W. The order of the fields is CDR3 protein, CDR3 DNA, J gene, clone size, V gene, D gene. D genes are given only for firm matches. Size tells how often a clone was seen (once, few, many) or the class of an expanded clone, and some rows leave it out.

CASSRSGVYEQYF | TGTGCCAGCAGCAGGAGCGGGGTCTACGAGCAGTACTTC | TRBJ2-7 | NA | TRBV6-6 | TRBD2
CASSARPGTGLSGANVLTF | TGTGCCAGCAGCGCAAGGCCCGGGACAGGCCTCTCTGGGGCCAACGTCCTGACTTTC | TRBJ2-6 | NA | TRBV11-2 | TRBD1
CASSRAGGKDTQYF | TGTGCCAGCAGCCGAGCGGGGGGGAAGGATACGCAGTATTTT | TRBJ2-3 | NA | TRBV7-8 | TRBD2
CASSWGQISTGELFF | TGTGCCAGCAGCTGGGGACAGATAAGCACCGGGGAGCTGTTTTTT | TRBJ2-2 | NA | TRBV7-9 | TRBD1
CAWSVLGRGDYGYTF | TGTGCCTGGAGTGTATTGGGCAGGGGGGACTATGGCTACACCTTC | TRBJ1-2 | NA | TRBV30 | TRBD1
CASSQEVGDIYGYTF | TGCGCCAGCAGCCAAGAAGTCGGAGATATCTATGGCTACACCTTC | TRBJ1-2 | NA | TRBV4-1 | NA
CASSYEGTPYF | TGTGCCAGCAGTTATGAGGGGACACCGTACTTC | TRBJ2-7 | NA | TRBV28 | NA
CASSPTGATNEKLFF | TGTGCCAGCTCACCTACGGGAGCAACTAATGAAAAACTGTTTTTT | TRBJ1-4 | NA | TRBV18 | NA
CAWSRSYQDEQFF | TGTGCCTGGAGTCGGAGCTATCAAGATGAGCAGTTCTTC | TRBJ2-1 | NA | TRBV30 | NA
CASSTGTGGYPLHF | TGTGCCAGCAGTACCGGGACAGGGGGCTACCCCCTCCACTTT | TRBJ1-6 | NA | TRBV6-5 | TRBD1
CATSDLTGRGDTQYF | TGTGCCACCAGTGATTTGACAGGGAGGGGAGATACGCAGTATTTT | TRBJ2-3 | NA | TRBV24-1 | NA
CASSYSQRTGENIQYF | TGTGCCAGCAGTTACTCCCAACGGACAGGAGAAAACATTCAGTACTTC | TRBJ2-4 | once | TRBV6-5 | TRBD1
CASSWGSLSGANVLTF | TGTGCCAGCAGCTGGGGCAGTCTCTCTGGGGCCAACGTCCTGACTTTC | TRBJ2-6 | NA | TRBV7-3 | NA
CASSLQEGAYEQYF | TGCGCCAGCAGCTTGCAAGAGGGAGCCTACGAGCAGTACTTC | TRBJ2-7 | once | TRBV5-1 | NA
CASSPSGTGGHGYTF | TGCGCCAGCAGTCCCTCCGGGACAGGGGGACATGGCTACACCTTC | TRBJ1-2 | NA | TRBV5-1 | TRBD1
CASSEERGGPYGYTF | TGTGCCAGCAGTGAAGAGCGGGGCGGACCGTATGGCTACACCTTC | TRBJ1-2 | NA | TRBV6-1 | NA
CASSLAHYSSYEQYF | TGTGCCAGCAGCTTAGCGCATTACAGCTCCTACGAGCAGTACTTC | TRBJ2-7 | NA | TRBV11-1 | NA
CASSLQGAVGTEAFF | TGCGCCAGCAGCCTCCAGGGGGCGGTGGGCACTGAAGCTTTCTTT | TRBJ1-1 | NA | TRBV4-3 | TRBD1
CASSGGLAYEQYF | TGCGCCAGCAGCGGCGGACTAGCCTACGAGCAGTACTTC | TRBJ2-7 | NA | TRBV5-1 | TRBD2
CASSLSGRNIQYF | TGTGCCAGCAGCTTGAGCGGGAGAAACATTCAGTACTTC | TRBJ2-4 | NA | TRBV11-2 | TRBD2
CASSLGGRLHNEQFF | TGTGCCAGCAGCTTAGGAGGGCGGCTGCACAATGAGCAGTTCTTC | TRBJ2-1 | NA | TRBV11-3 | NA
CASSPARQVRKNANYGYTF | TGTGCCAGCAGTCCCGCTAGACAGGTTAGGAAGAATGCTAACTATGGCTACACCTTC | TRBJ1-2 | once | TRBV27 | NA
CASSSGQLKATNEKLFF | TGTGCCAGCAGCTCGGGACAGCTCAAGGCGACTAATGAAAAACTGTTTTTT | TRBJ1-4 | NA | TRBV5-4 | TRBD1
CAISEPGGPPGYTF | TGTGCCATCAGTGAACCCGGAGGGCCCCCGGGCTACACCTTC | TRBJ1-2 | once | TRBV10-3 | NA
CASSVEGGQPQHF | TGTGCCAGCAGTGTGGAGGGGGGGCAGCCCCAGCATTTT | TRBJ1-5 | NA | TRBV6-4 | NA
CASSFGQGSDTQYF | TGTGCCAGCAGCTTCGGACAGGGGTCAGATACGCAGTATTTT | TRBJ2-3 | NA | TRBV13 | TRBD1
CASSQDRVGSPLHF | TGTGCCAGCAGCCAAGACAGGGTCGGTTCACCCCTCCACTTT | TRBJ1-6 | NA | TRBV4-2 | NA
CASSQRDRTSSYEQYF | TGTGCCAGCAGCCAGAGAGACAGAACGAGCTCCTACGAGCAGTACTTC | TRBJ2-7 | NA | TRBV3-1/TRBV3-2 | NA
CATRTGMNQPQHF | TGTGCCACTAGGACAGGGATGAATCAGCCCCAGCATTTT | TRBJ1-5 | NA | TRBV10-3 | TRBD1
CASSLANMNTEAFF | TGTGCCAGCAGCTTAGCTAACATGAACACTGAAGCTTTCTTT | TRBJ1-1 | few | TRBV7-9 | NA
CASSQPGTGSYEQYF | TGCGCCAGCAGCCAGCCCGGGACAGGGTCTTACGAGCAGTACTTC | TRBJ2-7 | NA | TRBV4-1 | TRBD1
CASSQVPVQETQYF | TGTGCCAGCAGCCAAGTGCCAGTCCAAGAGACCCAGTACTTC | TRBJ2-5 | NA | TRBV3-1/TRBV3-2 | NA
CASCERGSTDTQYF | TGTGCCAGCTGCGAGCGGGGGAGCACAGATACGCAGTATTTT | TRBJ2-3 | NA | TRBV6-5 | TRBD2
CASPTFGTPKRETQYF | TGCGCCTCTCCCACTTTCGGGACACCTAAGAGGGAGACCCAGTACTTC | TRBJ2-5 | NA | TRBV23-1 | NA
CASSIQGGSPNSGANVLTF | TGTGCCAGTAGTATCCAGGGTGGATCCCCCAACTCTGGGGCCAACGTCCTGACTTTC | TRBJ2-6 | NA | TRBV19 | NA
CASSLEGRGTEAFF | TGCGCCAGCAGCTTGGAAGGGCGGGGAACTGAAGCTTTCTTT | TRBJ1-1 | NA | TRBV5-1 | NA
CASSPGQEQYF | TGTGCCAGCAGCCCAGGACAGGAGCAGTACTTC | TRBJ2-7 | NA | TRBV25-1 | NA
CASSQWTGLNEQFF | TGTGCCAGCAGCCAATGGACAGGTCTAAATGAGCAGTTCTTC | TRBJ2-1 | NA | TRBV14 | TRBD1
CAWSGSSDSYYGYTF | TGTGCCTGGAGTGGCTCGTCGGACAGTTATTATGGCTACACCTTC | TRBJ1-2 | NA | TRBV30 | NA
CASSSVYEQYF | TGTGCCAGCAGCTCTGTCTACGAGCAGTACTTC | TRBJ2-7 | NA | TRBV7-2 | NA
CASSQTRGLGTEAFF | TGTGCCAGCAGTCAAACCAGGGGGTTGGGCACTGAAGCTTTCTTT | TRBJ1-1 | NA | TRBV6-5 | TRBD1
CASSSSTLGTGVPYEQYF | TGTGCCAGCAGTTCCAGTACGTTGGGGACAGGGGTCCCTTACGAGCAGTACTTC | TRBJ2-7 | NA | TRBV28 | TRBD1
CASRDFSYNEQFF | TGTGCCAGCAGAGACTTCTCCTACAATGAGCAGTTCTTC | TRBJ2-1 | NA | TRBV12-3/TRBV12-4 | NA
CASSKWDRGNEQYF | TGTGCCAGTAGTAAATGGGACAGGGGCAACGAGCAGTACTTC | TRBJ2-7 | NA | TRBV19 | TRBD1
CASSMQGGAHEQYF | TGTGCCAGCAGCATGCAAGGGGGGGCACACGAGCAGTACTTC | TRBJ2-7 | once | TRBV11-2 | NA
CASREQGMNTEAFF | TGTGCCAGCAGAGAACAGGGGATGAACACTGAAGCTTTCTTT | TRBJ1-1 | NA | TRBV6-6 | TRBD1
CASSQGADHSGANVLTF | TGTGCCAGCAGCCAGGGGGCGGATCACTCTGGGGCCAACGTCCTGACTTTC | TRBJ2-6 | NA | TRBV3-1/TRBV3-2 | NA